This T cell receptor (beta chain) was captured in a study of siplizumab effects on memory and regulatory T cells. Assay: immunoSEQ multiplex PCR; the TCRdb copy retains only in-frame clones and omits some. The repertoire holds 70,000 to 95,000 clones, under 95% seen once, with 5.5% to 7.5% in the top ten. Germline V CDR1 and CDR2: LNHDA, SQIVND (reference sequence). V dropped 5 bases and J dropped 6 bases, with 9 bases sitting between them. The CDR3 extends over 12 amino acids. General study findings and limits: In the presence of siplizumab, alloreactive sequences traceable to unstimulated CD4+ memory cells were significantly reduced. Naive T cells seemed more diverse than memory cells and seemed major alloresponse contributors.

In regard to this clone: The antigen is not known.

This TCR came from a human donor in good health. The sample was CD8+ T cells sorted from blood. The chain combines TRBV19 with TRBJ2-3; D gene ambiguous. The CDR3 DNA reads TGTGCCAGTAGTTTCGCCTTGGATACGCAGTATTTT. This sequence encodes CASSFALDTQYF.